This entry is about one T cell receptor beta chain. V trimming: 0 bases; J trimming: 6 bases; junction bases outside the gene matches: 1. The germline V gene encodes CDR1 SGHVS and CDR2 FQNEAQ. The CDR3 totals 13 residues. In the original analysis: Reference gene primer amplification gave nucleated cell count estimates. Data came from immunoSEQ multiplex PCR; TCRdb stores just in-frame clones and leaves some out. For V, J and clone size, that table is used; D and trimming come from the DNA. The sample has tens of thousands of clones; about four fifths are singletons. The data originate from a study of blood T cell repertoires in COVID-19.

This sequence was found in a woman of 80 years or more with COVID-19, enrolled during active disease. Specimen: peripheral blood. The chain recombines TRBV7-8 with TRBJ2-7; the match to TRBD1 covers 8 bases. CDR3 sequence: CASSLATGAEQYF. CDR3 in DNA: TGTGCCAGCAGCTTAGCGACAGGGGCCGAGCAGTACTTC.